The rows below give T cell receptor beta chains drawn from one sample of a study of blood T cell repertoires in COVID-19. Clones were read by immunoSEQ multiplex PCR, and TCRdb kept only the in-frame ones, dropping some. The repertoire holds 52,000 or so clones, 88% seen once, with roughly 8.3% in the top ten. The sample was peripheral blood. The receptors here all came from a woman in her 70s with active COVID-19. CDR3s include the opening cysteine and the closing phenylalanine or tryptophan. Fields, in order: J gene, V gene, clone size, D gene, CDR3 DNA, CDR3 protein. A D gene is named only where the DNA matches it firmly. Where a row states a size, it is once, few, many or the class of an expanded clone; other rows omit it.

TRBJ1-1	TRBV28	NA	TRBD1	TGTGCCAGCAAGGACAGGGAGACTGAAGCTTTCTTT	CASKDRETEAFF
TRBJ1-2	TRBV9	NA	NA	TGTGCCAGCAGCGGGGACTACTATGGCTACACCTTC	CASSGDYYGYTF
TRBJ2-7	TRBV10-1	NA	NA	TGCGCCAGCAGTGAGTCATTCAGGCGCTACGAGCAGTACTTC	CASSESFRRYEQYF
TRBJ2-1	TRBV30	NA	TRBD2	TGTGCCTGGAGTCGTAGGGTAGCGGGAAACAATGAGCAGTTCTTC	CAWSRRVAGNNEQFF
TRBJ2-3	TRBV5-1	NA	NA	TGCGCCAGCAGCTTGGGACACGCCCGCACAGATACGCAGTATTTT	CASSLGHARTDTQYF
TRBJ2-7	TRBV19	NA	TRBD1	TGTGCCAGCGCGCCGGGACAGGGAGAAGTTTACTTC	CASAPGQGEVYF
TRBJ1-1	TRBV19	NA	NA	TGTGCCAGTAGTATTCTTTCCGGGGGAGCTTTCTTT	CASSILSGGAFF
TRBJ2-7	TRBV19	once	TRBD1	TGTGCCAGTACTCAGGGGGAGTTCTACGAGCAGTACTTC	CASTQGEFYEQYF
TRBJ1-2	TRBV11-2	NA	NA	TGTGCCAGCAGCTTATCGGGAGGGGCCCCCTATGGCTACACCTTC	CASSLSGGAPYGYTF
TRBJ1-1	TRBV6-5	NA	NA	TGTGCCAGCCGGGGGTGGACTGAAGCTTTCTTT	CASRGWTEAFF